What follows are 11 T cell receptor beta chains derived from one specimen sequenced in a study of blood T cell repertoires in COVID-19. Profiling relied on immunoSEQ multiplex PCR, and the TCRdb table lists in-frame clones only, not all of them. The profile shows 200,000 to 300,000 clones, around 84% of them singletons. Sequenced input: peripheral blood. These receptors came from a woman aged 60-75 years with COVID-19, enrolled during active disease.

The gene calls are TRBV9 and TRBJ2-1, with 11 bases lining up with TRBD2. Losses at the gene ends were 0 bases for V and 7 bases for J; bases not matched to a gene: 15. Germline lookup yields CDR1 SGDLS and CDR2 YYNGEE. The CDR3 runs 19 residues. The CDR3 loop reads CASSVDPSGRIKLRNEQFF. CDR3 coding DNA: TGTGCCAGCAGCGTAGACCCTAGCGGGAGGATTAAGCTTCGTAATGAGCAGTTCTTC.

This clone was observed once. This sequence joins TRBV20-1 and TRBJ1-2; TRBD1 agrees at 8 bases. This CDR3 has 11 residues. Germline V lookup: CDR1 DFQATT, CDR2 SNEGSKA (reference sequence). In DNA, the CDR3 is TGCTCTACTGACAGGGGCCAGGGCTACACCTTC. Its protein is CSTDRGQGYTF.

The chain has TRBV4-2 and TRBJ2-3; 14 bases are a match to TRBD2. CDR1 is LGHNA, CDR2 YNFKEQ, per germline. The CDR3 consists of 18 residues. The V gene end was trimmed by 1 base and the J gene end by 0 bases; junction bases not matched to a gene: 3. CDR3 DNA sequence: TGTGCCAGCAGCCAAGGACTAGCGGGAGGGCCCAGCACAGATACGCAGTATTTT. This gives the protein CASSQGLAGGPSTDTQYF.

The chain links TRBV28 to TRBJ1-5, with 9 bases identical to TRBD1. V lost 7 bases, J lost 1 base, and 14 bases stayed unmatched. CDR1 and CDR2 from the germline V gene are MDHEN and SYDVKM. The CDR3 covers 18 residues. This CDR3 is CASTRRGTGWGSNQPQHF. The DNA for the CDR3 is TGTGCCAGCACCCGGCGGGGGACAGGGTGGGGGAGCAATCAGCCCCAGCATTTT. Based on the CDR3 plus reference TRBV28 and TRBJ1-5, the full variable domain is DVKVTQSSRYLVKRTGEKVFLECVQDMDHENMFWYRQDPGLGLRLIYFSYDVKMKEKGDIPEGYSVSREKKERFSLILESASTNQTSMYLCASTRRGTGWGSNQPQHFGDGTRLSIL.

The chain links TRBV7-9 to TRBJ2-3, with 12 bases fitting TRBD2. The germline V gene encodes CDR1 SEHNR and CDR2 FQNEAQ (reference sequence). V was clipped by 5 bases and J by 0 bases; unmatched bases: 9. CDR3 length: 18 residues. The CDR3 loop reads CASSHRLAGVTSTDTQYF. CDR3 sequence (DNA): TGTGCCAGCAGCCATCGACTAGCGGGGGTGACTAGCACAGATACGCAGTATTTT.

This clone has a handful of counts. The same CDR3 is also encoded by other DNA sequences in this sample. This chain joins TRBV5-1 and TRBJ1-2; D might be TRBD1 (6 bases). Trimming removed 0 bases from V and 5 bases from J, with 11 bases in between. Germline V gives CDR1 SGHRS, CDR2 YFSETQ. This CDR3 spans 14 amino acids. CDR3 amino acids: CASSLEQGGYGYTF. DNA of the CDR3: TGCGCCAGCAGCTTGGAACAGGGTGGATATGGCTACACCTTC.

V is TRBV28 and J is TRBJ2-1; no clear D. V lost 5 bases, J lost 0 bases, and 8 bases lay in between. The CDR3 has 14 amino acids. Germline CDR1 reads MDHEN; CDR2 reads SYDVKM. The CDR3 loop is CASSKLSSYNEQFF. The CDR3, as DNA: TGTGCCAGCAGTAAGCTGAGCTCCTACAATGAGCAGTTCTTC.

V usage is TRBV5-1 and J usage is TRBJ2-3; 9 bases map to TRBD2. Germline V gene lookup returns CDR1 SGHRS and CDR2 YFSETQ. The CDR3 extends over 15 amino acids. V shed 1 base and J 3 bases; nucleotides not matched to a gene: 3. The CDR3 loop is CASSLLLAGTDTQYF. The CDR3 nucleotides are TGCGCCAGCAGCTTGTTACTAGCGGGTACAGATACGCAGTATTTT.

The V gene is TRBV11-3, the J gene TRBJ2-1, with TRBD2 as a possible D gene (5 bases). From germline, CDR1 is SGHNT and CDR2 YENEEA. The V end was cut by 5 bases, the J end by 7 bases, with 12 bases between. The CDR3 length is 13 residues. CDR3 loop: CASSRGNGNEQFF. In DNA form, the CDR3 reads TGTGCCAGCAGCCGGGGTAACGGGAATGAGCAGTTCTTC.

This sequence joins TRBV19 and TRBJ1-5; perhaps TRBD1 as D (5 bases). There are 18 residues in the CDR3. V gave up 6 bases and J gave up 6 bases, with 27 bases separating them. Germline values: CDR1 LNHDA, CDR2 SQIVND (reference sequence). The CDR3 loop is CASSGSPLYRQRSQPQHF. CDR3 in DNA: TGTGCCAGTAGCGGGAGTCCGCTCTACCGACAGCGTTCTCAGCCCCAGCATTTT.

The V gene is TRBV6-5, the J gene TRBJ2-1; TRBD2 matches at 8 bases. This CDR3 spans 15 amino acids. Unmatched junction bases numbered 8, after V lost 2 bases and J lost 8 bases. Germline V lookup: CDR1 MNHEY, CDR2 SVGAGI. CDR3 nucleotides: TGTGCCAGCAGTTACGGGGCAGGACTAGCCGATGAGCAGTTCTTC. It is translated as CASSYGAGLADEQFF.